This T cell receptor (delta chain) was sequenced in a study of Vδ1+ human thymocytes. Study-wide results and caveats: Highly polyclonal TRG and TRD repertoires with Gaussian CDR3 length distributions appeared in thymus.

This clone was seen a handful of times. Its target is not known. CDR1 and CDR2 from the germline V gene are TSWWSYY and QGS. Trimming left V 1 base short and J 3 bases short, with 6 bases between. This CDR3 region has 13 residues. Extracted RNA was reverse transcribed into cDNA. Multiplex PCR used pooled V-gene forward primers and a constant-region reverse primer to amplify CDR3s. TCRdb redid the clone calls on the multiplex PCR reads with CATT. The sample consists of 50,000 to 75,000 delta-chain clones, more than 12% of them appearing once. The chain has TRDV1 and TRDJ1, with unresolved D. The receptor's source is a girl under three years old who had congenital heart surgery. Sequencing was performed on Vdelta1+ gamma-delta thymocytes from the thymus. Documented subset: FACS-sorted CD3+ TCRalphabeta- TCRVdelta1+ TCRVdelta2- thymocytes. The CDR3, as DNA: TGTGCTCTTGGGGAACCTTACCCCGATAAACTCATCTTT. Encoded protein: CALGEPYPDKLIF.